This T cell receptor beta chain was identified in a study of OX40 agonist ivuxolimab in advanced cancers. Study-wide background: Ivuxolimab was administered intravenously to patients at 0.01 to 10 mg/kg every 2 weeks.

Trimming shortened V by 6 bases and J by 3 bases, and 15 bases separated the two germline ends. Germline-derived CDR1 and CDR2 are SGHVS and FQNEAQ. This CDR3 is 15 amino acids long. Measured with immunoSEQ multiplex PCR; TCRdb has only the in-frame clones, and not every one. The sample includes 40,000 or so clones, 82% of them seen just once. Note on this clone: The antigen is not known.

People who had autoimmune disease history or systemic immunosuppression were excluded. Broader study findings: Averaged across samples, CD8+ T cells carried more expanded clones than CD4+ did.

Sequencing was performed on CD4+ or CD8+ T cells sorted from blood, taken in a trial of the OX40 agonist ivuxolimab. This rearrangement joins TRBV7-8 to TRBJ1-5, with D perhaps matching TRBD1 (6 bases). This TCR was sampled from an adult with an advanced solid tumor such as melanoma, head and neck, liver or kidney cancer. CDR3 in DNA: TGTGCCAGCAGTTCCGACAGGACCCCCAATCAGCCCCAGCATTTT. Amino acid sequence: CASSSDRTPNQPQHF. Complete variable domain (other parts from reference TRBV7-8 and TRBJ1-5): GAGVSQSPRYKVAKRGQDVALRCDPISGHVSLFWYQQALGQGPEFLTYFQNEAQLDKSGLPSDRFFAERPEGSVSTLKIQRTQQEDSAVYLCASSSDRTPNQPQHFGDGTRLSIL.